One and the same sample provided the 2 T cell receptor beta chains below, sequenced in a study of blood T cell repertoires in COVID-19. The table came from immunoSEQ multiplex PCR; TCRdb's copy has only in-frame clones and leaves some out. This table holds 45,000 to 55,000 clones, approximately 88% found once. The sequencing sample was made of peripheral blood. Receptor source: a human donor in a cohort sampled during active COVID-19.

This clone was recorded only once. V is TRBV7-6 and J is TRBJ2-3, with TRBD2 matching 12 bases. V lost 5 bases and J lost 4; bases outside the gene matches: 7. This CDR3 spans 16 amino acids. The V gene's germline CDR1 is SGHVS and CDR2 FNYEAQ. The CDR3 loop reads CASSPKTSGSPDTQYF. The CDR3 bases are TGTGCCAGCAGCCCCAAGACTAGCGGGAGCCCAGATACGCAGTATTTT. The variable domain in full, completed from reference TRBV7-6 and TRBJ2-3, reads GAGVSQSPRYKVTKRGQDVALRCDPISGHVSLYWYRQALGQGPEFLTYFNYEAQQDKSGLPNDRFSAERPEGSISTLTIQRTEQRDSAMYRCASSPKTSGSPDTQYFGPGTRLTVL.

J is TRBJ2-1 and V is TRBV7-3, with 13 nucleotides matching TRBD2. In germline, CDR1 is SGHTA, CDR2 FQGTGA. Trimming at V came to 5 bases and at J to 9 bases, leaving 4 bases not matched to a gene. The CDR3 has 14 amino acids. The CDR3 DNA reads as TGTGCCAGCAGCCCCACTAGCGGGGGGGGTGAGCAGTTCTTC. It is translated as CASSPTSGGGEQFF.